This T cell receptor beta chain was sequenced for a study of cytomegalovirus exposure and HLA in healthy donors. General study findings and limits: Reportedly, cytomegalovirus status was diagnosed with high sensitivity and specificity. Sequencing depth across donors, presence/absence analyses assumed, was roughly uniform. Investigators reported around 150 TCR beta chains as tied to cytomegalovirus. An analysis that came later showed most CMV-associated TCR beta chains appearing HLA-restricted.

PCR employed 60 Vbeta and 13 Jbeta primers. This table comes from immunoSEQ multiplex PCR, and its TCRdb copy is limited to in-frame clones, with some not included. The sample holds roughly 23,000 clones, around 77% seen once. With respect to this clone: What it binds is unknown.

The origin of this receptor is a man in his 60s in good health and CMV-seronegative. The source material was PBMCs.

In DNA, the CDR3 is TGTGCCAGCAGCGAATGGTACTCCACCTACGAGCAGTACTTC. The encoded protein is CASSEWYSTYEQYF. This sequence joins TRBV2 and TRBJ2-5, with D unresolved. Judging by the DNA end, TRBJ2-7 fits better; the J call may be wrong. Germline values: CDR1 SNHLY, CDR2 FYNNEI. This CDR3 region has 14 residues.